One sample yielded the 15 T cell receptor beta chains listed below, sequenced in a study of cytomegalovirus exposure and HLA in healthy donors. PCR amplification relied on 60 Vbeta primers (plus 13 Jbeta primers). The repertoire was sequenced with immunoSEQ multiplex PCR; TCRdb's copy has only in-frame clones and lacks some. The sample shows more than 140,000 clones, around three fifths of them seen only once. The sequenced material came from PBMCs. The receptors were sampled from a woman between 25 and 40 years old in good health and CMV-seropositive.

This clone occurred a few times. The rearrangement joins TRBV5-1 to TRBJ2-5; TRBD2 is a possible D gene (5 bases). The CDR3 extends over 13 amino acids. V dropped 4 bases and J dropped 5 bases, with 12 bases sitting between them. Looked up from germline, CDR1 is SGHRS and CDR2 is YFSETQ. CDR3 in amino acids: CASSGSPGETQYF. In nucleotides, the CDR3 is TGCGCCAGCAGCGGGTCCCCGGGGGAGACCCAGTACTTC.

V gene TRBV15 combines with J gene TRBJ1-3; possibly TRBD1 for D (5 bases). The germline V gene encodes CDR1 LNHNV and CDR2 YYDKDF (reference sequence). CDR3 length: 14 amino acids. Trimming shortened V by 3 bases and J by 2 bases, and 8 bases separated the two germline ends. This CDR3 is CATSRLTAGNTIYF. The CDR3 DNA is TGTGCCACCAGCAGGTTGACAGCTGGAAACACCATATATTTT. Variable domain in full (rest from reference TRBV15 and TRBJ1-3): DAMVIQNPRYQVTQFGKPVTLSCSQTLNHNVMYWYQQKSSQAPKLLFHYYDKDFNNEADTPDNFQSRRPNTSFCFLDIRSPGLGDTAMYLCATSRLTAGNTIYFGEGSWLTVV.

The chain links TRBV14 to TRBJ2-5; 8 nucleotides match TRBD2. Germline-derived CDR1 and CDR2 are SGHDN and FVKESK. The CDR3 runs 15 residues. The trim removed 2 bases at V and 5 bases at J, leaving 7 bases unmatched. In DNA, the CDR3 is TGTGCCAGCAGCCAATCAGCGGGAGTGGGGGAGACCCAGTACTTC. Amino acids: CASSQSAGVGETQYF.

The chain links TRBV18 to TRBJ1-1; D is undetermined. Trimming removed 2 bases at V and 0 bases at J, with 13 bases between. This CDR3 has 16 amino acids. Per germline, CDR1 KGHSH and CDR2 LQKENI. This chain's CDR3 is CASSPVSGRMNTEAFF. CDR3 nucleotide sequence: TGTGCCAGCTCACCAGTGTCGGGGAGGATGAACACTGAAGCTTTCTTT.

The chain recombines TRBV19 with TRBJ1-6; D is uncertain. Per the germline V gene, CDR1 is LNHDA and CDR2 is SQIVND (reference sequence). This CDR3 contains 11 residues. Trimming left V 2 bases short and J 10 bases short, with 3 bases between. The CDR3, as DNA: TGTGCCAGTAGTATACTGTCACCCCTCCACTTT. This gives the protein CASSILSPLHF.

The chain combines TRBV5-8 with TRBJ2-1; D gene ambiguous. Per germline, CDR1 SGHTS and CDR2 YDEGEE. The ends were cut back, 0 bases at V and 4 bases at J, with 17 bases in the middle. This CDR3 is built from 17 residues. The CDR3 DNA reads TGTGCCAGCAGCTTGGGTATAAAACAACGTGATTACAATGAGCAGTTCTTC. Protein: CASSLGIKQRDYNEQFF.

This chain connects TRBV19 to TRBJ2-1, with 7 positions matching TRBD1. Germline V CDR1 and CDR2: LNHDA, SQIVND (reference sequence). Trimming cost V 3 bases and J 6 bases; bases outside gene matches: 5. The CDR3 consists of 14 residues. In DNA form, the CDR3 reads TGTGCCAGTAGTATGGTGACAGGGACCAATGAGCAGTTCTTC. Protein sequence: CASSMVTGTNEQFF.

As for this clone: Other DNA sequences in the same sample also yield this CDR3. The chain links TRBV4-1 to TRBJ2-7, with 10 positions matching TRBD2. Germline lookup yields CDR1 MGHRA and CDR2 YSYEKL. The V segment lost 1 base and the J segment 3 bases; nucleotides outside the gene matches: 3. The CDR3 contains 15 residues. The CDR3 here is CASSQGLAGVYEQYF. The CDR3 DNA sequence: TGCGCCAGCAGCCAAGGCCTAGCGGGAGTCTACGAGCAGTACTTC.

This chain joins TRBV28 and TRBJ1-4, with a weak D call TRBD1 (5 bases). Germline V CDR1 and CDR2: MDHEN, SYDVKM. This CDR3 has 14 residues. Trimming left V 7 bases short and J 8 bases short, with 17 bases between. The CDR3 DNA sequence: TGTGCCAGCAACACTCTCGGGGGTCACGAAAAACTGTTTTTT. Protein: CASNTLGGHEKLFF.

V is TRBV5-1 and J is TRBJ2-7; 9 bases agree with TRBD1. The trim removed 3 bases at V and 1 base at J, leaving 5 bases unmatched. This CDR3 comprises 15 residues. Germline V gene sequence: CDR1 SGHRS, CDR2 YFSETQ. CDR3 amino acids: CASSSTGGVSYEQYF. DNA of the CDR3: TGCGCCAGCAGCTCAACAGGGGGCGTTTCCTACGAGCAGTACTTC.

V usage is TRBV2 and J usage is TRBJ2-3, with TRBD1 identical over 9 bases. This CDR3 comprises 22 residues. From germline, CDR1 is SNHLY and CDR2 FYNNEI. Trimming took 3 bases from V and 0 from J; bases not matched to a gene: 22. CDR3 sequence (DNA): TGTGCCAGCAGTGAGGTGCGGGGAAGGGACAGGGCTAACTCTATTAGCACAGATACGCAGTATTTT. Its protein is CASSEVRGRDRANSISTDTQYF.

The chain recombines TRBV7-9 with TRBJ2-1; no firm D call. CDR3 size: 15 residues. V lost 8 bases, J lost 3 bases, and 17 bases lay in between. Germline CDR1 and CDR2: SEHNR and FQNEAQ (reference sequence). The CDR3 bases are TGTGCCAGCGGTCGGGTCCTGTCCCTCTACAATGAGCAGTTCTTC. It specifies CASGRVLSLYNEQFF.

The CDR3 nucleotides are TGCGCCAGCAGCTCTGATCCAGGCCAGCCCCAGCATTTT. Protein product: CASSSDPGQPQHF. The rearrangement uses TRBV5-1 and TRBJ1-5, with D unclear. Per germline, CDR1 SGHRS and CDR2 YFSETQ. CDR3 length equals 13 residues. The V gene lost 3 bases and the J gene lost 7 bases, with 11 bases spanning the gap.

The chain links TRBV5-1 to TRBJ2-7; perhaps TRBD1 as D (8 bases). Germline V lookup: CDR1 SGHRS, CDR2 YFSETQ. The V gene lost 2 bases and the J gene lost 4 bases, with 16 bases spanning the gap. The CDR3 consists of 15 residues. In DNA, the CDR3 is TGCGCCAGCAGCTTTCTCGGACAGGGAGGGTACGAGCAGTACTTC. The encoded protein is CASSFLGQGGYEQYF. Full variable domain (remainder filled in from reference TRBV5-1 and TRBJ2-7): KAGVTQTPRYLIKTRGQQVTLSCSPISGHRSVSWYQQTPGQGLQFLFEYFSETQRNKGNFPGRFSGRQFSNSRSEMNVSTLELGDSALYLCASSFLGQGGYEQYFGPGTRLTVT.

The chain recombines TRBV28 with TRBJ1-4, with D hard to call. CDR3 length: 15 residues. The germline gives CDR1 MDHEN, CDR2 SYDVKM. Trimming shortened V by 6 bases and J by 8 bases, and 19 bases separated the two germline ends. CDR3: CASSPPDRSWEKLFF. The CDR3 DNA reads as TGTGCCAGCAGCCCCCCCGATCGTAGTTGGGAAAAACTGTTTTTT.